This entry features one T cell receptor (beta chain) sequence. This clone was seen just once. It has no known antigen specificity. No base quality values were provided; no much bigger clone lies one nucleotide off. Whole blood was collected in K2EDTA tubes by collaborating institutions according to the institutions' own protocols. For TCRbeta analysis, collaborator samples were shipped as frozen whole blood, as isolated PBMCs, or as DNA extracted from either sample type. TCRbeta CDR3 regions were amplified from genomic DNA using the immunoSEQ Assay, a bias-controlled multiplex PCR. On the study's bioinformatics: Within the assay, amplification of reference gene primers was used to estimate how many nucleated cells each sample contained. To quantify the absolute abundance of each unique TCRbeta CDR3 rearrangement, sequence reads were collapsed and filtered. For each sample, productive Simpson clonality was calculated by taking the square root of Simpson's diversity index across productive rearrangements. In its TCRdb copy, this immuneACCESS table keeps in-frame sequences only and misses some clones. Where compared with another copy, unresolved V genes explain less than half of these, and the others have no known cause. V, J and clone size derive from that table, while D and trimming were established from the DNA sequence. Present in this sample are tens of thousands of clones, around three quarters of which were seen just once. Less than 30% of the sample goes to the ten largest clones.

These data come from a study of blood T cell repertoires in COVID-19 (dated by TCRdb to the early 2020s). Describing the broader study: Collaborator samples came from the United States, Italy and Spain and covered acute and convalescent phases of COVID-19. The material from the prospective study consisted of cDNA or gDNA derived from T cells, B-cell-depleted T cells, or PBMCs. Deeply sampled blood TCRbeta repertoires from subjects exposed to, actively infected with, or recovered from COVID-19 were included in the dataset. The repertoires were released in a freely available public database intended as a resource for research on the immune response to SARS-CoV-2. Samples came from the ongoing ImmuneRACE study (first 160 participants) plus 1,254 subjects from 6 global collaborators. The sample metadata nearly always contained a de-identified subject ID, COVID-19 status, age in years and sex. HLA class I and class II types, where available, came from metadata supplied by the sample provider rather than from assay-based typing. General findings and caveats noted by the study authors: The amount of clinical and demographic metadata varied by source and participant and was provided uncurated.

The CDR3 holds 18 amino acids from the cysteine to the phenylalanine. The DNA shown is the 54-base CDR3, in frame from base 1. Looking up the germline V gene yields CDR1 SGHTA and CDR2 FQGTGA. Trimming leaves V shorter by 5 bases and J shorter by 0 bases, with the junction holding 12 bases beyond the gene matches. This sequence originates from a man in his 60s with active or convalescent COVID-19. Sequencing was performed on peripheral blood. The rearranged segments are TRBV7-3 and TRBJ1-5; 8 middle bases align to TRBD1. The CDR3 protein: CASSPKRTGFDSNQPQHF. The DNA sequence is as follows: TGTGCCAGCAGCCCCAAAAGGACAGGGTTCGATAGCAATCAGCCCCAGCATTTT.